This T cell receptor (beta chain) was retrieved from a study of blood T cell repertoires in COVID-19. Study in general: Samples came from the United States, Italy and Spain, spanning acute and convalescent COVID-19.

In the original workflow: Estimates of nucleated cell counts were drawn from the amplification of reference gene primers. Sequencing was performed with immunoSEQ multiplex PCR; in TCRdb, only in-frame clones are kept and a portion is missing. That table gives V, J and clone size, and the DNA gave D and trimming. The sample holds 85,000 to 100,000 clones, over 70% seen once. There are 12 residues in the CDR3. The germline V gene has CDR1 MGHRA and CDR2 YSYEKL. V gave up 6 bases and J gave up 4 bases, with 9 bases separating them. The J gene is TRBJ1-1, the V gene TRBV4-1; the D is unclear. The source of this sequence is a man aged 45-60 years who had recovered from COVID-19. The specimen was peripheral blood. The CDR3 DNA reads TGCGCCAGCAGTTCATGGAGCACTGAAGCTTTCTTT. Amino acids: CASSSWSTEAFF.